The 23 T cell receptor beta chains presented below share a single source sample, sequenced in a study of long-term antiretroviral therapy in people with HIV. The assay, immunoSEQ v3.0, was run at survey level. This table comes from immunoSEQ multiplex PCR, and its TCRdb copy is limited to in-frame clones, with some not included. Among roughly 20,000 clones listed, around four fifths were seen once. The input for sequencing was unsorted PBMCs, taken about 4 years after starting antiretroviral therapy. The receptor set was obtained from a man aged 18 to 29 with HIV.

CDR3 bases: TGTGCCATCAGTGAGTCAGCAGGTTCAGGCTTCGTCAACGAAAAACTGTTTTTT. Encoded protein: CAISESAGSGFVNEKLFF. This chain uses TRBV10-3 with TRBJ1-4; D is undetermined. V was trimmed by 0 bases and J by 8 bases, leaving 22 bases between them. Germline assignment: CDR1 ENHRY and CDR2 SYGVKD. There are 18 residues in the CDR3.

A single count supports this clone. The chain combines TRBV7-3 with TRBJ1-1, with no clear D. CDR3 length: 14 amino acids. Germline V gene sequence: CDR1 SGHTA, CDR2 FQGTGA. Trimming took off 1 base at V and 0 bases at J, with 6 bases between the two ends. This CDR3 reads CASSLNGMNTEAFF. CDR3 sequence (DNA): TGTGCCAGCAGCTTAAACGGGATGAACACTGAAGCTTTCTTT.

CDR3 bases: TGTGCCAGTAGGAGGGGATCTCTTCTAGGAAACACCATATATTTT. It encodes CASRRGSLLGNTIYF. The chain couples TRBV19 to TRBJ1-3, with D possibly matching TRBD1 (5 bases). V was pared by 6 bases and J by 4 bases, with 16 bases between. The CDR3 spans 15 residues. CDR1 is LNHDA and CDR2 is SQIVND in the germline V gene (reference sequence). Using reference TRBV19 and TRBJ1-3 for the parts outside the CDR3, the full variable domain is DGGITQSPKYLFRKEGQNVTLSCEQNLNHDAMYWYRQDPGQGLRLIYYSQIVNDFQKGDIAEGYSVSREKKESFPLTVTSAQKNPTAFYLCASRRGSLLGNTIYFGEGSWLTVV.

This clone was observed once. This chain joins TRBV5-1 and TRBJ2-3; D is possibly TRBD2 (6 bases). CDR3 length: 14 amino acids. The V gene's germline CDR1 is SGHRS and CDR2 YFSETQ. The V end lost 4 bases, the J end lost 4 bases, and 13 bases lay between the germline ends. The CDR3 here is CASSIGGASDTQYF. The CDR3 coding sequence is TGCGCCAGCAGCATTGGCGGGGCCTCAGATACGCAGTATTTT. Together with reference TRBV5-1 and TRBJ2-3, the CDR3 gives the full variable domain: KAGVTQTPRYLIKTRGQQVTLSCSPISGHRSVSWYQQTPGQGLQFLFEYFSETQRNKGNFPGRFSGRQFSNSRSEMNVSTLELGDSALYLCASSIGGASDTQYFGPGTRLTVL.

Only a few counts were recorded for this clone. The J gene is TRBJ1-6, the V gene TRBV11-2; tentatively, D is TRBD1 (6 bases). The CDR3 totals 15 residues. The V end lost 7 bases, the J end lost 6 bases, and 16 bases lay between the germline ends. Germline V lookup: CDR1 SGHAT, CDR2 FQNNGV. The CDR3 DNA reads TGTGCCAGCAAGGCCGGGGGGCTTCGTAATTCACCCCTCCACTTT. Amino acid sequence: CASKAGGLRNSPLHF.

The chain carries TRBV10-1 and TRBJ2-3; D gene uncertain. V was cut by 4 bases and J by 5 bases, with 10 bases left in between. CDR3 length: 13 amino acids. Germline lookup yields CDR1 WNHNN and CDR2 SYGVQD (reference sequence). CDR3 coding DNA: TGCGCCAGCAGTGGCGATTCCATAGATACGCAGTATTTT. It is translated as CASSGDSIDTQYF.

V gene TRBV5-1 combines with J gene TRBJ2-3, with D unclear. CDR1 is SGHRS and CDR2 is YFSETQ in the germline V gene. V lost 3 bases and J 0 bases, leaving 8 bases between the germline ends. CDR3 size: 14 residues. CDR3 residues: CASSSGSSTDTQYF. The CDR3 bases are TGCGCCAGCAGCTCCGGGTCCAGCACAGATACGCAGTATTTT.

The chain employs TRBV5-1 and TRBJ2-7; possible D gene TRBD1, 6 bases. The germline V gene has CDR1 SGHRS and CDR2 YFSETQ. V dropped 2 bases and J dropped 3 bases, with 9 bases sitting between them. The CDR3 runs to 13 residues. The CDR3 protein is CASSLSTGYEQYV. In nucleotides, the CDR3 is TGCGCCAGCAGCTTATCGACAGGCTACGAGCAGTACGTC.

The DNA of the CDR3 is TGTGCCAGCAGCGCCCCTGGCGGGGGGGCGGAGACCCAGTACTTC. It codes for CASSAPGGGAETQYF. This chain uses TRBV7-2 with TRBJ2-5; TRBD2 matches 9 bases. Germline V gives CDR1 SGHTA, CDR2 FQGNSA. Losses at the gene ends were 5 bases for V and 5 bases for J; bases not matched to a gene: 9. The length of the CDR3 is 15 residues.

This clone was observed a handful of times. This chain joins TRBV6-1 and TRBJ2-7, with D maybe TRBD1 (6 bases). Per germline, CDR1 MNHNS and CDR2 SASEGT. The CDR3 covers 14 residues. V was shortened by 3 bases and J by 4 bases, with 13 bases between the two germline ends. CDR3 protein: CASSEDSMLYEQYV. Written as DNA, the CDR3 is TGTGCCAGCAGTGAGGACAGTATGTTATACGAGCAGTACGTC.

The genes are TRBV15 and TRBJ2-5; 7 bases match TRBD1. From germline, CDR1 is LNHNV and CDR2 YYDKDF (reference sequence). J was trimmed by 2 bases and V by 5 bases; bases with no gene match: 5. This CDR3 region has 14 residues. In DNA, the CDR3 is TGTGCCACCAGCCGCGGACAGGAACAAGAGACCCAGTACTTC. Translation gives CATSRGQEQETQYF.

In its sample, this clone was seen once. This chain connects TRBV2 to TRBJ1-6; tentatively, D is TRBD1 (6 bases). The V gene lost 0 bases and the J gene lost 8 bases, with 11 bases spanning the gap. Per germline, CDR1 SNHLY and CDR2 FYNNEI. This CDR3 region has 15 residues. Here the CDR3 DNA reads TGTGCCAGCAGTGAAGCACAACAGGGTTATTCACCCCTCCACTTT. It codes for CASSEAQQGYSPLHF.

The J gene is TRBJ1-2, the V gene TRBV5-1; D unresolved. V lost 4 bases and J lost 4, with 14 bases in between. The CDR3 totals 14 residues. CDR1 SGHRS and CDR2 YFSETQ come from the germline V gene. DNA of the CDR3: TGCGCCAGCAGCCCGACGGAGAGTGGCTATGGCTACACCTTC. Amino acids: CASSPTESGYGYTF.

The chain links TRBV19 to TRBJ2-7, with 9 bases matching TRBD1. CDR1 LNHDA and CDR2 SQIVND come from the germline V gene (reference sequence). The J segment lost 5 bases and the V segment lost 3 bases, leaving 5 bases of the junction unmatched. This CDR3 spans 14 amino acids. In nucleotides, the CDR3 is TGTGCCAGTAGTATCCTGGGACAGGGCGACGAGCAGTACTTC. Its protein product is CASSILGQGDEQYF.

The V call is TRBV11-2, the J call TRBJ1-5; 7 positions match TRBD1. The CDR3 loop spans 15 amino acids. The germline CDR1 and CDR2 sequences are SGHAT and FQNNGV. V shed 5 bases, J shed 4 bases, and the junction held 8 bases outside the gene matches. The CDR3 DNA reads TGTGCCAGCAGCCCACAGACAGGGAAGAATCAGCCCCAGCATTTT. This translates into CASSPQTGKNQPQHF.

This clone has a single count. The gene calls are TRBV4-2 and TRBJ2-2, with D perhaps matching TRBD2 (6 bases). The CDR3 contains 17 residues. Trimming left V 4 bases short and J 7 bases short, with 22 bases between. The germline V gene has CDR1 LGHNA and CDR2 YNFKEQ. The CDR3 region has the DNA TGTGCCAGCAGCCGGGGATTGCGGGGCCAGGCCATCGGGGAGCTGTTTTTT. It encodes CASSRGLRGQAIGELFF.

This clone was detected a few times. The V call is TRBV4-2, the J call TRBJ2-1; 8 positions agree with TRBD1. Germline V gene lookup returns CDR1 LGHNA and CDR2 YNFKEQ. CDR3 length equals 17 residues. V lost 1 base and J lost 7; bases outside the gene matches: 12. The CDR3 sequence is CASSQGTGAGGRNEQFF. The CDR3, as DNA: TGTGCCAGCAGCCAAGGTACGGGAGCAGGGGGCCGGAATGAGCAGTTCTTC.

This sequence joins TRBV20-1 and TRBJ2-7; D is unclear. CDR1 and CDR2 (germline): DFQATT, SNEGSKA (reference sequence). The CDR3 runs to 11 residues. V was trimmed by 6 bases and J by 6 bases, leaving 12 bases between them. The CDR3 DNA sequence: TGCAGTGCCCGGAAGGAAGTCGAGCAGTACTTC. Its translation is CSARKEVEQYF.

The chain joins TRBV18 to TRBJ1-4, with D unresolved. The CDR3 is 14 amino acids. Per germline, CDR1 KGHSH and CDR2 LQKENI. Trimming removed 3 bases at V and 8 bases at J, with 13 bases between. The CDR3 bases are TGTGCCAGCTCACCTCGGATCCGCTGGGAAAAACTGTTTTTT. Its protein product is CASSPRIRWEKLFF. Variable domain in full (rest from reference TRBV18 and TRBJ1-4): NAGVMQNPRHLVRRRGQEARLRCSPMKGHSHVYWYRQLPEEGLKFMVYLQKENIIDESGMPKERFSAEFPKEGPSILRIQQVVRGDSAAYFCASSPRIRWEKLFFGSGTQLSVL.

The chain employs TRBV10-1 and TRBJ2-2; 7 bases agree with TRBD1. CDR1 is WNHNN and CDR2 is SYGVQD in the germline V gene (reference sequence). Trimming at V came to 6 bases and at J to 6 bases, leaving 10 bases not matched to a gene. This CDR3 spans 15 amino acids. The CDR3 DNA is TGCGCCAGCAGCCCCAGGCAGGGGGATGCCGGGGAGCTGTTTTTT. It codes for CASSPRQGDAGELFF.

This clone showed up just a few times. This sequence joins TRBV6-5 and TRBJ2-7; D uncertain. V was cut by 0 bases and J by 2 bases, with 11 bases left in between. CDR3 length: 15 amino acids. CDR1 MNHEY and CDR2 SVGAGI come from the germline V gene. The CDR3 protein is CASSYSNTVTYEQYF. The CDR3, as DNA: TGTGCCAGCAGTTACTCGAATACAGTAACCTACGAGCAGTACTTC.

This clone was recorded once. The V call is TRBV5-5, the J call TRBJ1-5; 9 bases are a match to TRBD1. The CDR3 has 15 amino acids. The ends lost 3 bases at V and 5 bases at J; junction bases unmatched: 6. Germline values: CDR1 SGHKS, CDR2 YYEKEE (reference sequence). The CDR3, as DNA: TGTGCCAGCAGCTCGGGACAGGGTGGGTATCAGCCCCAGCATTTT. Its translation is CASSSGQGGYQPQHF.

The V and J genes are TRBV5-6 and TRBJ2-5; 8 positions agree with TRBD1. This CDR3 contains 18 residues. Trimming cost V 3 bases and J 2 bases; bases outside gene matches: 15. CDR1 is SGHDT and CDR2 is YYEEEE in the germline V gene. The CDR3 region has the DNA TGTGCCAGCAGCTCCTTGGACAGGGATGTATCGGGTCAAGAGACCCAGTACTTC. It encodes CASSSLDRDVSGQETQYF.